Presented here are 18 T cell receptor beta chains from one specimen sequenced in a study of blood T cell repertoires in COVID-19 (dated by TCRdb to 2020 to 2021). The library came from the immunoSEQ multiplex PCR assay. The clones in this table, taken by TCRdb from immuneACCESS, are in-frame only. Not every clone is retained; where verified, under half of the shortfall comes from an unresolved V gene, and the cause of the rest is unknown. The sample has around 200,000 clones on record, approximately 87% of them singletons. The ten largest clonotypes hold about 3.1% of the sample. The sequencing sample was made of PBMCs or T cells enriched from blood (not recorded which). The source of these receptors is a woman between 45 and 60 years old in a cohort exposed to, infected with or recovered from COVID-19 (not recorded which).

V is TRBV25-1 and J is TRBJ1-6; weak D call: TRBD1 (5 bases). Per germline, CDR1 MGHDK and CDR2 SYGVNS. Trimming stripped 8 bases from V and 0 bases from J, with 5 bases between. The CDR3 is 13 amino acids. The CDR3 spells CASGASYNSPLHF. The CDR3 nucleotides read TGTGCCAGCGGGGCCTCCTATAATTCACCCCTCCACTTT.

In this sample, this clone turned up once. At one end, the junction sequence differs from germline, possibly due to a read error. This chain links TRBV27 with TRBJ1-1; D possibly corresponds to TRBD1 (5 bases). The CDR3 is made up of 12 amino acids. From germline, CDR1 is MNHEY and CDR2 SMNVEV (reference sequence). CDR3 DNA: TGTGCCAGCAGTTTAAAGCGGGACCCCTTAATATTT. It encodes CASSLKRDPLIF.

V gene TRBV7-9 combines with J gene TRBJ1-4, with TRBD1 identical over 8 bases. The ends lost 0 bases at V and 5 bases at J; junction bases unmatched: 8. Germline CDR1 reads SEHNR; CDR2 reads FQNEAQ (reference sequence). This CDR3 spans 17 amino acids. The DNA for the CDR3 is TGTGCCAGCAGCTTAGCGACAGGGGCCTTTCAGAATGAAAAACTGTTTTTT. Amino acid sequence: CASSLATGAFQNEKLFF.

CDR3 in amino acids: CASIDTEAFF. CDR3 DNA: TGTGCCAGCATCGACACTGAAGCTTTCTTT. This chain links TRBV28 with TRBJ1-1; D not resolved. Germline CDR1 reads MDHEN; CDR2 reads SYDVKM. Between the trimmed V and J ends, which lost 7 bases and 3 bases, there was a span of 3 bases. The CDR3 spans 10 residues.

The V call is TRBV12-3 or TRBV12-4, the J call TRBJ1-6; D gene unclear. This CDR3 is 13 amino acids long. V dropped 7 bases and J dropped 4 bases, with 8 bases sitting between them. The CDR3 loop reads CASKGGYNSPLHF. In DNA, the CDR3 is TGTGCCAGCAAAGGCGGTTATAATTCACCCCTCCACTTT.

V gene TRBV5-5 combines with J gene TRBJ2-1, with D possibly being TRBD1 (5 bases). CDR1 and CDR2 (germline): SGHKS, YYEKEE (reference sequence). The V end lost 0 bases, the J end lost 2 bases, and 9 bases lay between the germline ends. The CDR3 is made up of 15 amino acids. Written as DNA, the CDR3 is TGTGCCAGCAGCTTGGTGGCGACAGCCTACAATGAGCAGTTCTTC. Translation gives CASSLVATAYNEQFF.

This clone was counted a few times. The chain combines TRBV5-1 with TRBJ2-2; 8 positions match TRBD1. This CDR3 comprises 17 residues. CDR1 and CDR2 from the germline V gene are SGHRS and YFSETQ. V lost 3 bases to trimming and J lost 6 bases; unmatched junction nucleotides: 13. This CDR3 reads CASSSGTGQVSAGELFF. The CDR3 DNA is TGCGCCAGCAGCTCCGGGACAGGACAAGTATCGGCCGGGGAGCTGTTTTTT. Supplemented by reference TRBV5-1 and TRBJ2-2, the full variable domain reads KAGVTQTPRYLIKTRGQQVTLSCSPISGHRSVSWYQQTPGQGLQFLFEYFSETQRNKGNFPGRFSGRQFSNSRSEMNVSTLELGDSALYLCASSSGTGQVSAGELFFGEGSRLTVL.

The V gene is TRBV7-2, the J gene TRBJ1-6; TRBD1 agrees at 8 bases. In germline, CDR1 is SGHTA, CDR2 FQGNSA. V lost 4 bases and J lost 6; bases outside the gene matches: 2. This CDR3 region has 14 residues. The CDR3 DNA sequence: TGTGCCAGCAGCTCCGGACAGGGTAATTCACCCCTCCACTTT. Its translation is CASSSGQGNSPLHF.

The chain links TRBV4-3 to TRBJ2-1, with D perhaps TRBD2 (6 bases). This CDR3 has 16 amino acids. Germline assignment: CDR1 LGHNA and CDR2 YSLEER. V lost 1 base to trimming and J lost 0 bases, with 10 bases between them. The CDR3 region has the DNA TGCGCCAGCAGCCAAGGGGGACTGGACTCCTACAATGAGCAGTTCTTC. Residues: CASSQGGLDSYNEQFF.

V is TRBV7-9 and J is TRBJ2-5; 10 nucleotides match TRBD1. The CDR3 contains 14 residues. Germline trimming cut 9 bases from V and 5 bases from J; bases unmatched to any gene: 9. Looked up from germline, CDR1 is SEHNR and CDR2 is FQNEAQ (reference sequence). CDR3 in DNA: TGTGCCAGTACCCGGGACAGGGGTCTCGAGACCCAGTACTTC. Translated, it gives CASTRDRGLETQYF.

The chain joins TRBV29-1 to TRBJ2-7; D gene uncertain. Looked up from germline, CDR1 is SQVTM and CDR2 is ANQGSEA. This CDR3 has 11 amino acids. The V end was cut by 4 bases, the J end by 4 bases, with 8 bases between. CDR3 amino acids: CSVAEEYEQYF. CDR3 DNA sequence: TGCAGCGTTGCTGAGGAATACGAGCAGTACTTC.

This chain connects TRBV18 to TRBJ2-3; the D is unclear. V was cut by 3 bases and J by 0 bases, with 7 bases left in between. CDR3 length: 14 amino acids. Germline values: CDR1 KGHSH, CDR2 LQKENI. The CDR3 loop reads CASSPTASTDTQYF. Here the CDR3 DNA reads TGTGCCAGCTCACCTACAGCTAGCACAGATACGCAGTATTTT.

This sequence joins TRBV4-2 and TRBJ2-7; D gene unclear. The CDR3 has 16 residues. V was shortened by 0 bases and J by 0 bases, with 12 bases between the two germline ends. Germline lookup yields CDR1 LGHNA and CDR2 YNFKEQ. For the CDR3, the DNA is TGTGCCAGCAGCCAAGACCAAACCAAGCCCTCCTACGAGCAGTACTTC. This codes for CASSQDQTKPSYEQYF.

V gene TRBV4-3 combines with J gene TRBJ1-1; possibly TRBD1 for D (5 bases). The V and J ends lost 0 bases and 3 bases respectively, with 8 bases between them. Germline V gene sequence: CDR1 LGHNA, CDR2 YSLEER. The CDR3 has 14 residues. This CDR3 reads CASSQEAGDTEAFF. The CDR3 nucleotides read TGCGCCAGCAGCCAAGAGGCGGGGGACACTGAAGCTTTCTTT.

This sequence joins TRBV6-6 and TRBJ2-7; the match to TRBD1 covers 10 bases. Germline V gene lookup returns CDR1 MNHNY and CDR2 SVGAGI (reference sequence). Losses at the gene ends were 6 bases for V and 2 bases for J; bases not matched to a gene: 7. The CDR3 runs 15 residues. Here the CDR3 DNA reads TGTGCCAGCAGCACGAAGACAGGGGGCCCCTACGAGCAGTACTTC. Its protein is CASSTKTGGPYEQYF.

The chain joins TRBV6-2 or TRBV6-3 to TRBJ1-5, with D possibly TRBD1 on 5 matching bases. V lost 2 bases to trimming and J lost 0 bases, with 14 bases between them. Germline V gene data show CDR1 as MNHEY and CDR2 as SVGEGT. This CDR3 is 17 amino acids long. The CDR3 region has the DNA TGTGCCAGCAGTTACGTGAAGGGGCGGAATAGCAATCAGCCCCAGCATTTT. Translating gives CASSYVKGRNSNQPQHF.

The V call is TRBV10-1, the J call TRBJ1-2, with TRBD1 matching 8 bases. V lost 5 bases and J lost 3; bases outside the gene matches: 2. There are 13 residues in the CDR3. Germline V gives CDR1 WNHNN, CDR2 SYGVQD (reference sequence). This CDR3 reads CASSPDRDYGYTF. The CDR3 region has the DNA TGCGCCAGCAGTCCGGACAGGGACTATGGCTACACCTTC.

This clone came up once. The V call is TRBV7-6, the J call TRBJ2-3, with TRBD2 matching over 9 bases. J lost 2 bases, V lost 5 bases, and 17 bases had no gene match. Germline CDR1 is SGHVS and CDR2 is FNYEAQ. CDR3 length equals 19 residues. DNA for the CDR3: TGTGCCAGCAGCCCGTCCCCCCTAGCGGGGTATGTGTTCACAGATACGCAGTATTTT. Residues: CASSPSPLAGYVFTDTQYF.